The TCR beta chain under discussion was sequenced for a study of CD8 T cell repertoires and HIV-1 epitope variants. Study background: Each of Twenty-five Gag and Nef epitope peptides stimulated a separate culture. Tested: three Gag epitope families, Nef HW9 and YT9.

This clone showed up just once. No antigen is known for it. Sequencing of TCR beta CDR3 used immunoSEQ survey depth. Produced via immunoSEQ multiplex PCR; TCRdb's table is partial and in-frame only. Among 5,400 or so clones listed, approximately 66% were seen once. General observations from the study: No clonotypes responded to the TAALDMSHF plasma variant; roughly 5 recognized KF9, one HW9.

The clonotype originates from a male donor with HIV. Sequenced input: cultured CD8+ T cells derived from PBMCs.

CDR3 in DNA: TGTGCCAGCAGTTTAACAGATAGCGCCTCCTCCTACGAGCAGTACTTC. Its translation: CASSLTDSASSYEQYF. The V call is TRBV27, the J call TRBJ2-7; possible D gene TRBD2, 5 bases. Trimming removed 2 bases from V and 0 bases from J, with 14 bases in between. Germline-derived CDR1 and CDR2 are MNHEY and SMNVEV (reference sequence). CDR3 size: 16 residues.